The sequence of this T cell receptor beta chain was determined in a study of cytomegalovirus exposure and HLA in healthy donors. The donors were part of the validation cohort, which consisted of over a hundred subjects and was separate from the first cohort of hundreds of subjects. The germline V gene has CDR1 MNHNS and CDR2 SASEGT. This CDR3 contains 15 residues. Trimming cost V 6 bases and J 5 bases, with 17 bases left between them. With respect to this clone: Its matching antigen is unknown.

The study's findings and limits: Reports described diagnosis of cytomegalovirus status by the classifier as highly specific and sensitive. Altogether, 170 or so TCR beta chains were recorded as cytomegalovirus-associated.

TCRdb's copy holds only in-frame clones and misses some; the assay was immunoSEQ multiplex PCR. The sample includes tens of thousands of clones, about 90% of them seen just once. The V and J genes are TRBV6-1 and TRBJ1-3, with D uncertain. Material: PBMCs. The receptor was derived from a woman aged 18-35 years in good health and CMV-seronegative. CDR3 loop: CASSEDTAGRNTIYF. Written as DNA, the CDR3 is TGTGCCAGCAGCGAGGATACAGCGGGCAGAAACACCATATATTTT.